One sample yielded the 24 T cell receptor beta chains listed below, sequenced in a study of beta chain features in type 1 diabetes. Overall study findings and caveats: Moderate yet significant TCRB CDR3 shortening was seen in Type 1 diabetes patients in all four CD4+ subsets.

TCRB transcripts that were expressed got sequenced, as all of the isolated RNA had been reverse transcribed. Clones were read by immunoSEQ multiplex PCR, and TCRdb kept only the in-frame ones, dropping some. The sample has about 650,000 clones, around an eighth seen once. No cognate antigen is known for these TCRs. Material: naive CD4+ T cells from blood. The receptors originated from a man aged 30-40 years with type 1 diabetes.

The V and J genes are TRBV7-2 and TRBJ1-5, with a weak D call TRBD1 (6 bases). Trimming left V 3 bases short and J 2 bases short, with 14 bases between. The CDR3 is made up of 16 amino acids. Germline V lookup: CDR1 SGHTA, CDR2 FQGNSA. The CDR3 here is CASSLVGGRGNQPQHF. The CDR3 nucleotides read TGTGCCAGCAGCTTGGTGGGGGGCCGAGGCAATCAGCCCCAGCATTTT.

This clone has just a few counts. V usage is TRBV30 and J usage is TRBJ1-6; tentative D call: TRBD1 (5 bases). Germline V gene sequence: CDR1 GTSNPN, CDR2 SVGIG (reference sequence). The CDR3 consists of 13 residues. Trimming took off 5 bases at V and 4 bases at J, with 9 bases between the two ends. CDR3 in amino acids: CAWQGGYNSPLHF. The CDR3 DNA reads TGTGCCTGGCAGGGAGGATATAATTCACCCCTCCACTTT.

The chain joins TRBV5-1 to TRBJ1-6; D may be TRBD1 (5 bases). Trimming pared 0 bases from V and 9 bases from J, leaving 22 bases between. The CDR3 contains 18 residues. Germline CDR1 reads SGHRS; CDR2 reads YFSETQ. Written as DNA, the CDR3 is TGCGCCAGCAGCTTGGAATTCAGGGCGACCCATATAGTTTCACCCCTCCACTTT. Encoded protein: CASSLEFRATHIVSPLHF.

Comment on this clone: Other nucleotide sequences from this sample produce the same CDR3. V usage is TRBV9 and J usage is TRBJ2-6; perhaps TRBD1 as D (5 bases). The CDR3 covers 16 residues. The ends were cut back, 3 bases at V and 0 bases at J, with 10 bases in the middle. CDR1 is SGDLS, CDR2 YYNGEE, per germline. CDR3 sequence (DNA): TGTGCCAGCAGCGCAGGACAAACCTCTGGGGCCAACGTCCTGACTTTC. It codes for CASSAGQTSGANVLTF. Supplemented by reference TRBV9 and TRBJ2-6, the full variable domain reads DSGVTQTPKHLITATGQRVTLRCSPRSGDLSVYWYQQSLDQGLQFLIQYYNGEERAKGNILERFSAQQFPDLHSELNLSSLELGDSALYFCASSAGQTSGANVLTFGAGSRLTVL.

This clone has only a few counts. The V call is TRBV7-3, the J call TRBJ2-2, with D maybe TRBD1 (6 bases). The V and J ends lost 6 bases and 6 bases respectively, with 11 bases between them. CDR3 length: 13 residues. Germline V CDR1 and CDR2: SGHTA, FQGTGA. CDR3: CASSTGLAGELFF. CDR3 in DNA: TGTGCCAGCAGTACAGGGTTGGCCGGGGAGCTGTTTTTT.

CDR3 region: CASSRTGTGIGETQYF. CDR3 nucleotides: TGTGCCAGCAGTCGTACCGGGACAGGGATTGGAGAGACCCAGTACTTC. This sequence joins TRBV5-4 and TRBJ2-5; 9 bases are shared with TRBD1. This CDR3 region has 16 residues. The V segment lost 5 bases and the J segment 4 bases; nucleotides outside the gene matches: 12. Germline values: CDR1 SGHNT, CDR2 YYREEE (reference sequence).

The CDR3 here is CSAADRGHTGELFF. The DNA for the CDR3 is TGCAGCGCCGCGGACAGGGGGCACACCGGGGAGCTGTTTTTT. This chain joins TRBV29-1 and TRBJ2-2; 11 bases map to TRBD1. V shed 7 bases, J shed 3 bases, and the junction held 4 bases outside the gene matches. The germline gives CDR1 SQVTM, CDR2 ANQGSEA. The CDR3 has 14 residues.

Only a few counts were recorded for this clone. V is TRBV4-2 and J is TRBJ2-3; TRBD2 is a possible D gene (6 bases). Looked up from germline, CDR1 is LGHNA and CDR2 is YNFKEQ. Between the trimmed V and J ends, which lost 6 bases and 0 bases, there was a span of 16 bases. The CDR3 extends over 16 amino acids. The CDR3 spells CASSRVLAKSTDTQYF. CDR3 sequence (DNA): TGTGCCAGCAGTAGGGTTCTAGCGAAGAGCACAGATACGCAGTATTTT.

This clone came up a few times. The chain employs TRBV5-4 and TRBJ2-2; weak D call: TRBD1 (5 bases). V gave up 5 bases and J gave up 1 base, with 12 bases separating them. CDR1 and CDR2 (germline): SGHNT, YYREEE (reference sequence). The CDR3 extends over 15 amino acids. The CDR3 DNA reads TGTGCCAGCAGTTTTCTGGACAAGAACACCGGGGAGCTGTTTTTT. Its protein product is CASSFLDKNTGELFF.

The chain recombines TRBV7-2 with TRBJ2-5, with 7 positions matching TRBD1. V trimming: 1 base; J trimming: 5 bases; junction bases outside the gene matches: 4. This CDR3 has 14 residues. Per germline, CDR1 SGHTA and CDR2 FQGNSA. The CDR3 spells CASSLVTGAETQYF. The DNA for the CDR3 is TGTGCCAGCAGCTTAGTAACAGGGGCGGAGACCCAGTACTTC.

The V gene is TRBV7-2, the J gene TRBJ1-2, with 7 bases lining up with TRBD1. CDR1 is SGHTA and CDR2 is FQGNSA in the germline V gene. V dropped 5 bases and J dropped 4; count of bases not matched to a gene: 4. The CDR3 loop spans 13 amino acids. The CDR3 reads CASSRGQTYGYTF. For the CDR3, the DNA is TGTGCCAGCAGCAGGGGACAGACCTATGGCTACACCTTC.

V and J are TRBV5-1 and TRBJ1-1; TRBD1 matches at 9 bases. CDR3 length: 16 residues. Germline V lookup: CDR1 SGHRS, CDR2 YFSETQ. The ends lost 3 bases at V and 4 bases at J; junction bases unmatched: 10. The CDR3 region is CASSSERGTGSTEAFF. The CDR3 nucleotides are TGCGCCAGCAGCTCGGAGAGGGGGACAGGGTCCACTGAAGCTTTCTTT.

The table lists this clone with a few counts. The rearrangement joins TRBV30 to TRBJ1-2, with TRBD1 matching 7 bases. The V gene end was trimmed by 5 bases and the J gene end by 5 bases; junction bases not matched to a gene: 14. Per germline, CDR1 GTSNPN and CDR2 SVGIG (reference sequence). The CDR3 contains 15 residues. The CDR3 protein is CAWGDRSTGRYGYTF. The CDR3 DNA is TGTGCCTGGGGGGACAGATCTACCGGGCGGTATGGCTACACCTTC.

This clone was detected only a few times. The V call is TRBV5-4, the J call TRBJ1-5; 8 bases match TRBD1. This CDR3 contains 15 residues. Germline V gene lookup returns CDR1 SGHNT and CDR2 YYREEE (reference sequence). V was clipped by 0 bases and J by 7 bases; unmatched bases: 6. CDR3 sequence reads: CASSLAGGPGQPQHF. CDR3 DNA: TGTGCCAGCAGCTTGGCAGGGGGCCCAGGCCAGCCCCAGCATTTT.

The J gene is TRBJ2-7, the V gene TRBV19; 11 bases agree with TRBD2. Germline V CDR1 and CDR2: LNHDA, SQIVND (reference sequence). With V trimmed by 3 bases and J by 0 bases, 1 base remained unmatched. The CDR3 has 15 residues. The CDR3 region has the DNA TGTGCCAGTAGTATCCTAGCGGGGGGCTCCTACGAGCAGTACTTC. Amino acids: CASSILAGGSYEQYF.

This chain uses TRBV6-5 with TRBJ2-6; D unclear. The CDR3 covers 15 residues. The V gene lost 5 bases and the J gene lost 0 bases, with 8 bases spanning the gap. From germline, CDR1 is MNHEY and CDR2 SVGAGI. The CDR3 loop reads CASSPPPSGANVLTF. The CDR3 DNA follows: TGTGCCAGCAGTCCCCCACCCTCTGGGGCCAACGTCCTGACTTTC.

This clone was seen a few times. The same CDR3 is also encoded by other DNA sequences in this sample. The rearrangement uses TRBV7-6 and TRBJ2-3; the match to TRBD1 covers 10 bases. The CDR3 loop spans 16 amino acids. J lost 1 base, V lost 5 bases, and 6 bases had no gene match. Germline-derived CDR1 and CDR2 are SGHVS and FNYEAQ. CDR3 sequence reads: CASSPMTGGGTDTQYF. The CDR3 DNA is TGTGCCAGCAGCCCAATGACAGGGGGCGGCACAGATACGCAGTATTTT.

This clone was counted between two and nine times. The rearrangement links TRBV19 to TRBJ2-2; 9 bases fit TRBD1. The CDR3 length is 15 residues. With V trimmed by 8 bases and J by 6 bases, 10 bases remained unmatched. CDR1 and CDR2 (germline): LNHDA, SQIVND (reference sequence). CDR3 sequence (DNA): TGTGCCAGTGGGCCGGGACAGGGTTCCCCCGGGGAGCTGTTTTTT. Translation: CASGPGQGSPGELFF. Drawing the rest from reference TRBV19 and TRBJ2-2, the complete variable domain is DGGITQSPKYLFRKEGQNVTLSCEQNLNHDAMYWYRQDPGQGLRLIYYSQIVNDFQKGDIAEGYSVSREKKESFPLTVTSAQKNPTAFYLCASGPGQGSPGELFFGEGSRLTVL.

This clone occurred a few times. The gene calls are TRBV6-5 and TRBJ1-5; 8 bases fit TRBD1. J gave up 5 bases and V 3 bases, and 3 bases lay outside the gene matches. In germline, CDR1 is MNHEY, CDR2 SVGAGI. This CDR3 contains 14 residues. The CDR3: CASSYGQGHQPQHF. CDR3 DNA: TGTGCCAGCAGTTATGGACAGGGACATCAGCCCCAGCATTTT.

The rearrangement links TRBV2 to TRBJ2-7; unclear D gene. The CDR3 has 11 amino acids. Germline V gene data show CDR1 as SNHLY and CDR2 as FYNNEI. The V end was cut by 4 bases, the J end by 3 bases, with 4 bases between. The CDR3 spells CASSVDYEQYF. The DNA of the CDR3 is TGTGCCAGCAGTGTCGACTACGAGCAGTACTTC.

This clone was counted only a few times. The rearrangement joins TRBV19 to TRBJ2-5, with no clear D. This CDR3 spans 13 amino acids. The germline V gene has CDR1 LNHDA and CDR2 SQIVND (reference sequence). V gave up 5 bases and J gave up 0 bases, with 7 bases separating them. The CDR3 bases are TGTGCCAGTAGTGTTACAGACCAAGAGACCCAGTACTTC. Amino acids: CASSVTDQETQYF. Combining the CDR3 with reference TRBV19 and TRBJ2-5 gives the whole variable domain DGGITQSPKYLFRKEGQNVTLSCEQNLNHDAMYWYRQDPGQGLRLIYYSQIVNDFQKGDIAEGYSVSREKKESFPLTVTSAQKNPTAFYLCASSVTDQETQYFGPGTRLLVL.

This chain uses TRBV2 with TRBJ2-3, with TRBD1 as a possible D gene (5 bases). The germline V and J ends were trimmed by 7 bases and 3 bases, with 11 bases remaining between them. Germline CDR1 is SNHLY and CDR2 is FYNNEI. The length of the CDR3 is 13 residues. The DNA of the CDR3 is TGTGCCAGCAAAGGGGATTGGACAGATACGCAGTATTTT. Protein: CASKGDWTDTQYF.

This chain connects TRBV29-1 to TRBJ2-1, with D uncertain. Deletions cut 2 bases from V and 2 bases from J, with 10 bases between. There are 14 residues in the CDR3. From germline, CDR1 is SQVTM and CDR2 ANQGSEA. The CDR3 DNA follows: TGCAGCGTTGAACGGCGGAGTGCCTACAATGAGCAGTTCTTC. Translating it yields CSVERRSAYNEQFF.

This clone has only a few counts. The chain is built from TRBV30 and TRBJ1-2, with 7 bases that match TRBD1. Trimming took 2 bases from V and 0 from J; bases not matched to a gene: 9. The CDR3 runs 16 residues. CDR1 and CDR2 (germline): GTSNPN, SVGIG (reference sequence). The chain's CDR3 is CAWSPPTGPTNYGYTF. CDR3 sequence (DNA): TGTGCCTGGAGTCCCCCGACAGGGCCTACTAACTATGGCTACACCTTC.